The source of this T cell receptor beta chain is a study of blood T cell repertoires in COVID-19 (dated by TCRdb to the early 2020s). About the study as a whole: Samples from collaborators originated in the United States, Italy and Spain and spanned both the acute and convalescent phases of COVID-19. The material from the prospective study consisted of cDNA or gDNA derived from T cells, B-cell-depleted T cells, or PBMCs. Deeply sampled blood TCRbeta repertoires from subjects exposed to, actively infected with, or recovered from COVID-19 were included in the dataset. The repertoires were released in a freely available public database intended as a resource for research on the immune response to SARS-CoV-2. Samples were obtained from the ongoing ImmuneRACE study (first 160 participants) and from 1,254 subjects provided by 6 global collaborators. The sample metadata nearly always contained a de-identified subject ID, COVID-19 status, age in years and sex. Where available, HLA class I and class II types were taken from metadata supplied by the sample provider and were not determined by assay-based typing. Results and caveats for the whole study, not just this receptor: The quantity of clinical and demographic metadata differed by source and by participant and was supplied without curation.

From the cysteine through the phenylalanine, the CDR3 covers 13 amino acids. CDR3 DNA only is kept here, 39 bases in frame from base 1. The V end loses 5 bases and the J end loses 11 bases, and a stretch of 18 bases separates them. CDR1 and CDR2 were assigned from the germline V gene (reference sequence) as SEHNR and FQNEAQ. TCRbeta CDR3 regions were amplified from genomic DNA by means of the immunoSEQ Assay, a bias-controlled multiplex PCR. Turning to the authors' computational methods: Within the assay, amplification of reference gene primers was used to estimate how many nucleated cells each sample contained. To quantify the absolute abundance of each unique TCRbeta CDR3 rearrangement, sequence reads were collapsed and filtered. For each sample, productive Simpson clonality was calculated as the square root of Simpson's diversity index across productive rearrangements. TCRdb took over this immuneACCESS table, retaining in-frame rearrangements with V and J assigned. Such tables are incomplete; in checked studies, under half of the missing clones stem from an unresolved V gene, and the remainder is unexplained. Clonal size and the V and J genes are those of that table, whereas D and trimming came from the DNA. This sample has approximately 290,000 clones in its table, and over 75% of those were observed once. Of the sample, 3.5% to 5.5% falls within the top ten clones.

In the case of this clone: This clone's antigen is unknown. Per-nucleotide qualities are absent, and no much larger clonotype sits a single base away.

In the prospective study, participants were about 18 to 100 years old, resided in approximately 22 geographic areas of the United States, and were enrolled through a virtual design. In the prospective study, participants were assigned to cohorts based on the clinical history participants reported in a screening survey and a study questionnaire. Recovered participants in ImmuneRACE Cohort 3 were defined by two consecutive negative NP/OP PCR tests, clearance by a healthcare professional, or resolution of symptoms. Each participant in the prospective study had whole blood, serum and a nasopharyngeal or oropharyngeal swab collected by mobile phlebotomists. Additional blood draws and questionnaires over an approximately two-month period could optionally be provided by prospective study participants. Before DNA extraction, prospective study blood samples were shipped either frozen or at room temperature.

The rearranged segments are TRBV7-9 and TRBJ1-1, and perhaps TRBD1 as D gene, on 6 matching bases. The clonotype comes from a woman aged 25 to 39 who had recovered from COVID-19. Sequencing was performed on PBMCs or T cells enriched from blood (not recorded which). The nucleotide sequence is TGTGCCAGCAGCGAAAGGACGGGACAAGAGGCTTTCTTT. Its coded protein is CASSERTGQEAFF.